The 7 T cell receptor beta chains below were found in one sample sequenced in a study of T cell responses to AZD1222 COVID-19 vaccine. Sequencing used immunoSEQ multiplex PCR; TCRdb keeps in-frame clones, though not all of them. The sample lists 99,000 or so clones, roughly 89% seen once, with roughly two fifths in the top ten. The sample in question was peripheral blood, obtained 28 days after the second AZD1222 dose. The receptors here all came from an adult who received the AZD1222 COVID-19 vaccine.

This chain links TRBV5-6 with TRBJ2-7; 7 nucleotides agree with TRBD2. The V gene's germline CDR1 is SGHDT and CDR2 YYEEEE. After removal of 3 bases from V and 4 bases from J, the junction contained 7 bases not matched to a gene. CDR3 length equals 14 residues. CDR3 coding DNA: TGTGCCAGCAGCTCGCCCCTCGGGGGGTACGAGCAGTACTTC. Protein sequence: CASSSPLGGYEQYF. Combining the CDR3 with reference TRBV5-6 and TRBJ2-7 gives the whole variable domain DAGVTQSPTHLIKTRGQQVTLRCSPKSGHDTVSWYQQALGQGPQFIFQYYEEEERQRGNFPDRFSGHQFPNYSSELNVNALLLGDSALYLCASSSPLGGYEQYFGPGTRLTVT.

The chain couples TRBV28 to TRBJ1-4; D uncertain. The CDR3 extends over 19 amino acids. With 3 bases removed from V and 4 bases from J, the gap between germline ends came to 24 bases. Germline V lookup: CDR1 MDHEN, CDR2 SYDVKM. Here the CDR3 reads CASSLVRLGPSPYNEKLFF. CDR3 in DNA: TGTGCCAGCAGTTTGGTTCGTTTGGGCCCTTCGCCCTATAATGAAAAACTGTTTTTT. Together with reference TRBV28 and TRBJ1-4, the CDR3 gives the full variable domain: DVKVTQSSRYLVKRTGEKVFLECVQDMDHENMFWYRQDPGLGLRLIYFSYDVKMKEKGDIPEGYSVSREKKERFSLILESASTNQTSMYLCASSLVRLGPSPYNEKLFFGSGTQLSVL.

The CDR3 sequence is CASSSTYRTEAFF. CDR3 nucleotides: TGTGCCAGTAGTTCTACTTACCGAACTGAAGCTTTCTTT. V is TRBV19 and J is TRBJ1-1; D gene ambiguous. CDR1 and CDR2 (germline): LNHDA, SQIVND (reference sequence). Deletions cut 5 bases from V and 5 bases from J, with 12 bases between. The CDR3 has 13 amino acids.

The chain links TRBV18 to TRBJ2-7; D possibly corresponds to TRBD2 (6 bases). The CDR3 sequence is 14 residues long. V gave up 4 bases and J gave up 0 bases, with 10 bases separating them. CDR1 is KGHSH, CDR2 LQKENI, per germline. CDR3 DNA sequence: TGTGCCAGCTCACTAGGGACTTACTCCTACGAGCAGTACTTC. The encoded protein is CASSLGTYSYEQYF.

The gene calls are TRBV15 and TRBJ1-2; TRBD1 might be the D (5 bases). This CDR3 has 15 amino acids. The germline V and J ends were trimmed by 0 bases and 5 bases, with 13 bases remaining between them. The germline V gene has CDR1 LNHNV and CDR2 YYDKDF (reference sequence). The CDR3 DNA sequence: TGTGCCACCAGCAGAGATAGAGAGACAGAATATGGCTACACCTTC. It encodes CATSRDRETEYGYTF.

This clone was counted only a few times. CDR3 sequence reads: CATSRAFGGRTEAFF. The CDR3 region has the DNA TGTGCCACCAGCAGAGCGTTTGGGGGGAGGACTGAAGCTTTCTTT. J is TRBJ1-1 and V is TRBV15; D might be TRBD1 (5 bases). Germline CDR1 and CDR2: LNHNV and YYDKDF (reference sequence). Trimming left V 1 base short and J 5 bases short, with 14 bases between. The CDR3 loop spans 15 amino acids.

The DNA for the CDR3 is TGTGCCAGCAGCTCCTTTGGGCTTGTTCAAGGCTACACCTTC. This codes for CASSSFGLVQGYTF. The chain joins TRBV7-2 to TRBJ1-2; D remains unclear. The CDR3 sequence is 14 residues long. V lost 4 bases and J 8 bases, leaving 17 bases between the germline ends. Germline CDR1 SGHTA, CDR2 FQGNSA.